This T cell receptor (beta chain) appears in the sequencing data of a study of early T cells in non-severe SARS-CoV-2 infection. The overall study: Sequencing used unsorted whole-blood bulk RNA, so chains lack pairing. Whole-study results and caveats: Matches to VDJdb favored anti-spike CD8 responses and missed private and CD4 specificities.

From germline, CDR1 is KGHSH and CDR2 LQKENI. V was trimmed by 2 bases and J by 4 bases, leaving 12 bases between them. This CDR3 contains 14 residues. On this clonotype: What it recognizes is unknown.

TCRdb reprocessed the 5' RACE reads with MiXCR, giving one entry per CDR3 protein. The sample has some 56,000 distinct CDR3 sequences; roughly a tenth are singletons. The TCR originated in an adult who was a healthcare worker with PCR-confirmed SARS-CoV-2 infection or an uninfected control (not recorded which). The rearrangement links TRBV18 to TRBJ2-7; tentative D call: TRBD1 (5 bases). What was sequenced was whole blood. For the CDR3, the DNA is TGTGCCAGCTCACCAGACAGAATAATTTACGAGCAGTACTTC. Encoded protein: CASSPDRIIYEQYF.